This TCR beta chain was sequenced during a study of blood T cell repertoires in COVID-19. Study details: The study drew acute and convalescent COVID-19 samples from the United States, Italy and Spain. The analysed material was cDNA or gDNA that came from T cells, B-cell-depleted T cells, or PBMCs.

Libraries were prepared by immunoSEQ multiplex PCR; TCRdb keeps only in-frame clonotypes and omits some of them. This table has about 120,000 clones, 80% to 90% appearing once. Germline V CDR1 and CDR2: WSHSY, SAAADI. There are 15 residues in the CDR3. V trimming: 6 bases; J trimming: 5 bases; junction bases outside the gene matches: 6. V usage is TRBV10-2 and J usage is TRBJ2-1; 11 bases match TRBD2. This TCR came from a human donor with acute or convalescent COVID-19. The donor label of this sample is uncertain. The sample was peripheral blood. CDR3 loop: CASRTGTSGHNEQFF. For the CDR3, the DNA is TGCGCCAGCAGGACCGGGACTAGCGGCCACAATGAGCAGTTCTTC.